The text below deals with one T cell receptor beta chain. This entry comes from a study of T cell responses to AZD1222 COVID-19 vaccine. TCRdb's table, derived via immunoSEQ multiplex PCR, lists solely in-frame clones and lacks some. This table has approximately 220,000 clones, just over 90% appearing once. There are 14 residues in the CDR3. V was pared by 8 bases and J by 1 base, with 11 bases between. The germline V gene has CDR1 MDHEN and CDR2 SYDVKM. This receptor was identified in an adult in good health. This chain links TRBV28 with TRBJ2-2, with D hard to call. This specimen was peripheral blood, taken on day 0 of MenACWY control vaccination. Here the CDR3 DNA reads TGTGCCAGCCGACTGTGGGGGAACACCGGGGAGCTGTTTTTT. Protein product: CASRLWGNTGELFF.